The T cell receptor (beta chain) described here comes from a study of blood T cell repertoires in COVID-19. The overall study: PBMCs, B-cell-depleted T cells, or T cells were the source of the cDNA or gDNA that made up the material.

Measured with immunoSEQ multiplex PCR; TCRdb has only the in-frame clones, and not every one. In the table there are 92,000 or so clones, 60% to 80% of which are singletons. The CDR3 spans 14 residues. Trimming removed 5 bases from V and 4 bases from J, with 14 bases in between. Germline-derived CDR1 and CDR2 are MNHEY and SVGEGT. The TCR was taken from a woman older than 75 with acute or convalescent COVID-19. Sequencing was carried out using peripheral blood. The chain is built from TRBV6-2 or TRBV6-3 and TRBJ1-1; D is ambiguous. DNA of the CDR3: TGTGCCAGCAGTGCCCTCGGGGTTGGCACTGAAGCTTTCTTT. This encodes CASSALGVGTEAFF.